This TCR beta chain originates from a study of shared clonotypes between healthy human individuals. Study-level background: Each donor had three CD4 naive, three CD4 memory, two CD8 naive and one CD8 memory plate. General study findings and limits: A reduction in generation probabilities was seen for non-shared clonotypes relative to those shared by all four donors. As a rule, naive subsets had a larger estimated richness than memory subsets. Apart from blood, nothing was sampled; tissue repertoires likely differ.

Germline lookup yields CDR1 SGHKS and CDR2 YYEKEE (reference sequence). Trimming shortened V by 4 bases and J by 2 bases, and 7 bases separated the two germline ends. The CDR3 extends over 13 amino acids. Sequenced by immunoSEQ multiplex PCR; TCRdb stores in-frame clones only, minus some. Of more than 2 million clones listed, approximately 96% are singletons. Comments on this clone: No antigen is known for it.

Sample: naive CD4+ T cells sorted from blood. Subset denoted: CD45RA+ positively selected. The gene calls are TRBV5-5 and TRBJ1-5, with D hard to call. This TCR was recovered from a man younger than 30 in good health. The CDR3 sequence is CASSTWGNQPQHF. In DNA, the CDR3 is TGTGCCAGCAGCACCTGGGGCAATCAGCCCCAGCATTTT.